These T cell receptor beta chains were read from a single sample in a study of T cell repertoires in cytomegalovirus infection. Each CDR3 protein gets one entry after TCRdb re-called the reads with MiXCR. Of hundreds of thousands of distinct CDR3 sequences detected, more than 20% appear once; the ten largest clones hold less than 9.5%. The material sequenced was CD8+ T cells from PBMCs. Receptor source: a human donor in good health (CMV status not recorded). Some clones in this sample may be carry-over from other donors' samples. CDR3s include the opening cysteine and the closing phenylalanine or tryptophan. The D gene is left open where the match is weak. Rows give clone size only sometimes, using once, few, many, or a class for an expanded clone.

D: -; size: many; J: TRBJ1-1; V: TRBV7-8; DNA: TGTGCCAGCAGCTTAGTGCGCCGGACGAACACTGAAGCTTTCTTT; CDR3: CASSLVRRTNTEAFF
D: -; size: many; J: TRBJ2-5; V: TRBV7-2; DNA: TGTGCCAGCAGCTTAGCGCTCGGGGCAGGGGCCCAAGAGACCCAGTACTTC; CDR3: CASSLALGAGAQETQYF
D: -; size: -; J: TRBJ1-1; V: TRBV19; DNA: TGTGCCAGTAGTTGGGCGAACACTGAAGCTTTCTTT; CDR3: CASSWANTEAFF
D: -; size: -; J: TRBJ2-5; V: TRBV15; DNA: TGTGCCACCAGCAGTCTCCCAGATGTGGAGACCCAGTACTTC; CDR3: CATSSLPDVETQYF
D: -; size: -; J: TRBJ2-3; V: TRBV9; DNA: TGTGCCAGCAGCGTAGGAGACGGCCGTCCCACAGATACGCAGTATTTT; CDR3: CASSVGDGRPTDTQYF
D: -; size: many; J: TRBJ2-7; V: TRBV2; DNA: TGTGCCAGCAGCGCCGGGACTCGAGTGGAGCAGTACTTC; CDR3: CASSAGTRVEQYF
D: -; size: -; J: TRBJ2-1; V: TRBV25-1; DNA: TGTGCCAGCAGTGAAATCGATTTGGGGGGCGACAATGAGCAGTTCTTC; CDR3: CASSEIDLGGDNEQFF
D: TRBD1; size: many; J: TRBJ2-2; V: TRBV7-3; DNA: TGTGCCAGCAGCCCGGACAGGGCGACTTCGAACACCGGGGAGCTGTTTTTT; CDR3: CASSPDRATSNTGELFF
D: -; size: -; J: TRBJ2-5; V: TRBV5-6; DNA: TGTGCCAGCAGCTTACCACCTCGGCTTCAAGAGACCCAGTACTTC; CDR3: CASSLPPRLQETQYF
D: -; size: few; J: TRBJ1-1; V: TRBV20-1; DNA: TGCAGTGCTAGCGAATCAGGGGTGAACACTGAAGCTTTCTTT; CDR3: CSASESGVNTEAFF
D: -; size: many; J: TRBJ1-2; V: TRBV19; DNA: TGTGCCAGTAGTATAATTGGAACTAACTATGGCTACACCTTC; CDR3: CASSIIGTNYGYTF
D: TRBD1; size: many; J: TRBJ1-4; V: TRBV6-1; DNA: TGTGCCAGCAGTGAATTCATTTGGAGGGGGGACAGAGACTATGAAAAACTGTTTTTT; CDR3: CASSEFIWRGDRDYEKLFF
D: TRBD1; size: -; J: TRBJ2-5; V: TRBV28; DNA: TGTGCCAGCAGTTTCAGGGGGCCAGGAGAGACCCAGTACTTC; CDR3: CASSFRGPGETQYF
D: TRBD2; size: many; J: TRBJ2-3; V: TRBV7-2; DNA: TGTGCCAGCATGCGGGGGGGCTCCACAGATACGCAGTATTTT; CDR3: CASMRGGSTDTQYF
D: -; size: many; J: TRBJ2-3; V: TRBV25-1; DNA: TGTGCCAGCAGTGAATATAAAGGGGAGGCGCCGGGGTCGGATACGCAGTATTTT; CDR3: CASSEYKGEAPGSDTQYF
D: -; size: few; J: TRBJ2-5; V: TRBV29-1; DNA: TGCAGCGTTGAAGATGTTAGGGCAGTTGGGGACGGGACCCAGTACTTC; CDR3: CSVEDVRAVGDGTQYF
D: TRBD1; size: few; J: TRBJ2-1; V: TRBV2; DNA: TGTGCCACCCTAGGACAGGGGGAAAGCGGGGGCAACTACAATGAGCAGTTCTTC; CDR3: CATLGQGESGGNYNEQFF
D: -; size: many; J: TRBJ2-2; V: TRBV7-3; DNA: TGTGCCAGCAGCCCCCCCGGCGGGGAGCTGTTTTTT; CDR3: CASSPPGGELFF
D: TRBD2; size: few; J: TRBJ2-1; V: TRBV4-2; DNA: TGTGCCAGCAGCCAAGAGGAACTAGCGGGGGGGCCCCACAATGAGCAGTTCTTC; CDR3: CASSQEELAGGPHNEQFF
D: -; size: many; J: TRBJ2-3; V: TRBV6-6; DNA: TGTGCCAGCGTAGGGTCCCCTAGCACAGATACGCAGTATTTT; CDR3: CASVGSPSTDTQYF
D: TRBD2; size: -; J: TRBJ2-3; V: TRBV20-1; DNA: TGCAGTGCTTTGACTAGCGCATCCTATACGCAGTATTTT; CDR3: CSALTSASYTQYF
D: -; size: -; J: TRBJ2-7; V: TRBV29-1; DNA: TGCAGCGTTGAAGATTCGGGGGACGAGCAGTACTTC; CDR3: CSVEDSGDEQYF
D: -; size: -; J: TRBJ2-7; V: TRBV6-6; DNA: TGTGCCAGCAGTTACGAGGTGCCCTACGAGCAGTACTTC; CDR3: CASSYEVPYEQYF
D: -; size: many; J: TRBJ1-3; V: TRBV12-3/TRBV12-4; DNA: TGTGCCAGCACTCGGCCGGCCCTCTCTGGAAACACCATATATTTT; CDR3: CASTRPALSGNTIYF
D: -; size: few; J: TRBJ2-3; V: TRBV12-3/TRBV12-4; DNA: TGTGCCAGCAGTGGACCCGAGGGAGATACGCAGTATTTT; CDR3: CASSGPEGDTQYF
D: TRBD1; size: few; J: TRBJ2-5; V: TRBV5-1; DNA: TGCGCCAGCAGCTTGGAAGGGGGCCCCATTCAAGAGACCCAGTACTTC; CDR3: CASSLEGGPIQETQYF
D: TRBD1; size: many; J: TRBJ1-1; V: TRBV28; DNA: TGTGCCAGCAGACCCCCCGGGACAGGGGGTAGGACTGAAGCTTTCTTT; CDR3: CASRPPGTGGRTEAFF
D: TRBD1; size: -; J: TRBJ2-1; V: TRBV6-1; DNA: TGTGCCAGCAGTTATACAGGGGTGGGCTACAATGAGCAGTTCTTC; CDR3: CASSYTGVGYNEQFF
D: -; size: -; J: TRBJ1-1; V: TRBV19; DNA: TGTGCCAGTAGTCCCTTCCACAGGGCGAACACTGAAGCTTTCTTT; CDR3: CASSPFHRANTEAFF
D: -; size: -; J: TRBJ1-1; V: TRBV19; DNA: TGTGCCAGTATCGATGGAGGGGTATGGACTGAAGCTTTCTTT; CDR3: CASIDGGVWTEAFF
D: TRBD2; size: once; J: TRBJ2-1; V: TRBV28; DNA: TGTGCCAGCAGTACCCCATTCATGACTAGCGGGGGGACAAAGTCCTACAATGAGCAGTTCTTC; CDR3: CASSTPFMTSGGTKSYNEQFF
D: -; size: once; J: TRBJ2-5; V: TRBV13; DNA: TGTGCCAGCAGCTTACCAGGGTGGGAAGAGACCCAGTACTTC; CDR3: CASSLPGWEETQYF
D: -; size: few; J: TRBJ1-1; V: TRBV5-6; DNA: TGTGCCAGCAGCTTGGGGGCAGGTGCTGAAGCTTTCTTT; CDR3: CASSLGAGAEAFF
D: -; size: -; J: TRBJ2-1; V: TRBV28; DNA: TGTGCCAGCAGTTACCGATGGAGCTCCTACAATGAGCAGTTCTTC; CDR3: CASSYRWSSYNEQFF
D: -; size: -; J: TRBJ2-2; V: TRBV9; DNA: TGTGCCAGCAGCGTAGCGGGGACCGACACCGGGGAGCTGTTTTTT; CDR3: CASSVAGTDTGELFF
D: -; size: few; J: TRBJ1-2; V: TRBV11-2; DNA: TGTGCCAGCAGCTTCGACAGTGGGCAAGGATTTAACTATGGCTACACCTTC; CDR3: CASSFDSGQGFNYGYTF
D: -; size: -; J: TRBJ2-2; V: TRBV13; DNA: TGTGCCAGTACTCTAGTGAGGAGGAACACCGGGGAGCTGTTTTTT; CDR3: CASTLVRRNTGELFF
D: TRBD1; size: -; J: TRBJ1-1; V: TRBV5-4; DNA: TGTGCCAGCAGCGACGGACAGGGGGCCGGGTACACTGAAGCTTTCTTT; CDR3: CASSDGQGAGYTEAFF
D: -; size: -; J: TRBJ1-1; V: TRBV20-1; DNA: TGCAGTGCTAGGCCCCGGGGGGGGTACACTGAAGCTTTCTTT; CDR3: CSARPRGGYTEAFF
D: -; size: many; J: TRBJ2-7; V: TRBV6-5; DNA: TGTGCCAGCAGTTACTCGGGTGGAAAAGAGCAGTACTTC; CDR3: CASSYSGGKEQYF
D: -; size: -; J: TRBJ2-1; V: TRBV6-5; DNA: TGTGCCAGCACCCCATCGGGTGGATTCTACAATGAGCAGTTCTTC; CDR3: CASTPSGGFYNEQFF
D: -; size: few; J: TRBJ1-1; V: TRBV6-2/TRBV6-3; DNA: TGTGCCAGCAGGCCCGAGGGTGATTTGAACACTGAAGCTTTCTTT; CDR3: CASRPEGDLNTEAFF
D: TRBD1; size: few; J: TRBJ1-1; V: TRBV12-3/TRBV12-4; DNA: TGTGCCATCCGGACAGGCGTGAACACTGAAGCTTTCTTT; CDR3: CAIRTGVNTEAFF
D: -; size: -; J: TRBJ1-4; V: TRBV28; DNA: TGTGCCAGCGGAATTGAAAAACTGTTTTTT; CDR3: CASGIEKLFF
D: TRBD1; size: -; J: TRBJ1-4; V: TRBV25-1; DNA: TGTGCCAGCAGTGAATCAGGGGGTAGGGAAAAACTGTTTTTT; CDR3: CASSESGGREKLFF
D: -; size: few; J: TRBJ2-5; V: TRBV20-1; DNA: TGCAGTGCTAGTAACTGGGGTGGGGGTCGGGGCCAAGAGACCCAGTACTTC; CDR3: CSASNWGGGRGQETQYF
D: TRBD2; size: -; J: TRBJ2-4; V: TRBV28; DNA: TGTGCCAGCAGTTTCGGGGAGGGCATTCAGTACTTC; CDR3: CASSFGEGIQYF
D: -; size: many; J: TRBJ1-5; V: TRBV7-2; DNA: TGTGCCAGCATCCCACCCCGGCAGCCCCAGCATTTT; CDR3: CASIPPRQPQHF
D: TRBD2; size: -; J: TRBJ2-3; V: TRBV12-3/TRBV12-4; DNA: TGTGCCAGCAGAAGTGAGCGGGGACCCACAGATACGCAGTATTTT; CDR3: CASRSERGPTDTQYF
D: TRBD2; size: few; J: TRBJ2-3; V: TRBV4-1; DNA: TGCGCCAGCAAGGAAGCGGGGGGCCCTGGGGATACGCAGTATTTT; CDR3: CASKEAGGPGDTQYF
D: TRBD1; size: -; J: TRBJ1-1; V: TRBV4-3; DNA: TGCGCCAGCAGCTCTGGACAGGGCATCGGGAACACTGAAGCTTTCTTT; CDR3: CASSSGQGIGNTEAFF
D: TRBD1; size: -; J: TRBJ1-2; V: TRBV25-1; DNA: TGTGCCAGCAGTGGACAGGGGGCGAGGGGCTACACCTTC; CDR3: CASSGQGARGYTF
D: -; size: few; J: TRBJ1-2; V: TRBV2; DNA: TGTGCCAGCAGTGAAGCGGGCCAACAGGCTTTTTGGTATGGCTACACCTTC; CDR3: CASSEAGQQAFWYGYTF
D: -; size: many; J: TRBJ1-3; V: TRBV12-3/TRBV12-4; DNA: TGTGCCAGCACTACTCCGGGTTTTGGAAACACCATATATTTT; CDR3: CASTTPGFGNTIYF